The TCR beta chain under discussion was sequenced for a study of blood T cell repertoires in COVID-19. For the study at large: Some COVID-19 samples were acute and others convalescent; all came from the United States, Italy and Spain.

The CDR3 length is 16 residues. Germline lookup yields CDR1 PRHDT and CDR2 FYEKMQ (reference sequence). Germline trimming cut 5 bases from V and 2 bases from J; bases unmatched to any gene: 7. Source study methods: Researchers report that nucleated cell counts were estimated from reference gene primer amplification. Measured with immunoSEQ multiplex PCR; TCRdb has only the in-frame clones, and not every one. V and J calls and clone size are those listed in that table; D and trimming were worked out from the DNA. Of about 110,000 clones in the sample, about nine tenths are singletons; the top ten hold about 2.2%.

This sequence was found in a human donor in a cohort sampled during active COVID-19. Input material: peripheral blood. This chain uses TRBV13 with TRBJ1-5; 9 nucleotides match TRBD1. CDR3 nucleotide sequence: TGTGCCAGCAGCAAACGGACAGGGGTCGGCAATCAGCCCCAGCATTTT. Translating it yields CASSKRTGVGNQPQHF.